The 14 T cell receptor beta chains given below trace back to one sample, sequenced in a study of response to subunit inactivated influenza vaccine. Each CDR3 protein is one row after TCRdb ran MiXCR on the RT-PCR reads. The sample lists just under 550,000 distinct CDR3 sequences, 20% to 25% occurring once. These data also featured in a second study, about T cells expressing NK-cell markers. As that report states: 5'RACE template switching with UMIs produced the TCR beta cDNA.

The sample in question was CD4+ T cells sorted from PBMCs, obtained approximately 13 days after vaccination. Source of these receptors: a man over 45 who received an inactivated influenza vaccine.

The chain uses TRBV7-9 and TRBJ2-3, with 10 bases fitting TRBD1. V lost 5 bases to trimming and J lost 5 bases; unmatched junction nucleotides: 7. This CDR3 contains 15 residues. CDR1 and CDR2 from the germline V gene are SEHNR and FQNEAQ (reference sequence). The CDR3 DNA is TGTGCCAGCAGCACCGGGACAGGGGTCCTAGATACGCAGTATTTT. Its translation: CASSTGTGVLDTQYF.

The gene calls are TRBV20-1 and TRBJ2-3, with 7 bases matching TRBD2. This CDR3 region has 15 residues. Germline CDR1 DFQATT, CDR2 SNEGSKA (reference sequence). Trimming took 4 bases from V and 2 from J; bases not matched to a gene: 9. The CDR3 sequence: CSAKALAIITDTQYF. Written as DNA, the CDR3 is TGCAGTGCTAAAGCACTAGCGATTATCACAGATACGCAGTATTTT.

This clonotype showed up many times. The CDR3 sequence: CASSQDSTGRSYEQYF. The CDR3 coding sequence is TGCGCCAGCAGCCAAGATTCGACAGGAAGGTCTTACGAGCAGTACTTC. V gene TRBV4-3 combines with J gene TRBJ2-7, with D perhaps TRBD1 (6 bases). CDR1 is LGHNA, CDR2 YSLEER, per germline. This CDR3 is 16 amino acids long. With 0 bases removed from V and 4 bases from J, the gap between germline ends came to 16 bases.

This clonotype was detected a few times. V and J are TRBV4-2 and TRBJ2-5; 9 bases map to TRBD1. Germline trimming cut 2 bases from V and 2 bases from J; bases unmatched to any gene: 3. Germline CDR1 and CDR2: LGHNA and YNFKEQ. This CDR3 contains 15 residues. CDR3: CASSQSGQGQETQYF. The CDR3 DNA is TGTGCCAGCAGCCAATCTGGACAGGGGCAAGAGACCCAGTACTTC.

Ten or more counts support this clonotype. V and J are TRBV11-2 and TRBJ2-7, with 9 bases fitting TRBD1. V dropped 2 bases and J dropped 4; count of bases not matched to a gene: 6. The CDR3 contains 15 residues. Germline-derived CDR1 and CDR2 are SGHAT and FQNNGV. DNA for the CDR3: TGTGCCAGCAGCTTAACGGACAGGGGCAGATACGAGCAGTACTTC. Its translation is CASSLTDRGRYEQYF.

This clonotype was seen a handful of times. The chain employs TRBV5-1 and TRBJ2-4; D may correspond to TRBD1 or TRBD2 (6 bases each). Germline CDR1 reads SGHRS; CDR2 reads YFSETQ. V lost 5 bases and J lost 3, with 15 bases in between. The CDR3 sequence is 15 residues long. The CDR3: CASSYRGASKNIQYF. The CDR3 nucleotides are TGCGCCAGCAGTTATAGGGGGGCCAGCAAAAACATTCAGTACTTC.

This chain links TRBV3-1 with TRBJ2-7, with 8 bases fitting TRBD1. Germline-derived CDR1 and CDR2 are LGHDT and YNNKEL (reference sequence). The CDR3 is 15 residues long. V was pared by 3 bases and J by 1 base, with 5 bases of the junction left unmatched. The CDR3 DNA reads TGTGCCAGCAGCCAGTGGGACAGGAGTTCCTACGAGCAGTACTTC. Translating it yields CASSQWDRSSYEQYF.

This chain uses TRBV5-1 with TRBJ2-7, with 10 bases that match TRBD1. V shed 0 bases, J shed 7 bases, and the junction held 7 bases outside the gene matches. Germline CDR1 and CDR2: SGHRS and YFSETQ. CDR3 size: 15 residues. The CDR3 sequence is CASSLAGTGAGEQYF. CDR3 in DNA: TGCGCCAGCAGCTTGGCCGGGACAGGGGCCGGTGAGCAGTACTTC.

This sequence joins TRBV12-3 or TRBV12-4 and TRBJ2-1; 11 bases map to TRBD2. The trim removed 6 bases at V and 7 bases at J, leaving 5 bases unmatched. This CDR3 has 14 residues. CDR3 residues: CASRLAGDDNEQFF. CDR3 DNA: TGTGCCAGCAGACTAGCGGGAGACGATAATGAGCAGTTCTTC.

V usage is TRBV3-1 and J usage is TRBJ1-2, with D unresolved. The CDR3 length is 12 residues. V was cut by 1 base and J by 3 bases, with 3 bases left in between. Germline-derived CDR1 and CDR2 are LGHDT and YNNKEL (reference sequence). Here the CDR3 reads CASSQGYYGYTF. In DNA, the CDR3 is TGTGCCAGCAGCCAAGGGTACTATGGCTACACCTTC.

This clonotype was recorded at least ten times. The rearrangement links TRBV27 to TRBJ1-4; TRBD1 is a possible D gene (5 bases). V was trimmed by 4 bases and J by 11 bases, leaving 11 bases between them. Looked up from germline, CDR1 is MNHEY and CDR2 is SMNVEV (reference sequence). The CDR3 has 12 amino acids. CDR3 sequence: CASSSLGGKLFF. The CDR3 nucleotides are TGTGCCAGCAGTTCCTTGGGGGGGAAACTGTTTTTT. Supplemented by reference TRBV27 and TRBJ1-4, the full variable domain reads EAQVTQNPRYLITVTGKKLTVTCSQNMNHEYMSWYRQDPGLGLRQIYYSMNVEVTDKGDVPEGYKVSRKEKRNFPLILESPSPNQTSLYFCASSSLGGKLFFGSGTQLSVL.

This chain uses TRBV28 with TRBJ2-3, with 8 bases fitting TRBD2. CDR1 is MDHEN, CDR2 SYDVKM, per germline. V gave up 6 bases and J gave up 0 bases; unmatched junction bases: 2. The CDR3 covers 14 residues. CDR3 sequence reads: CASSVAGSTDTQYF. The CDR3 region has the DNA TGTGCCAGCAGCGTAGCGGGAAGCACAGATACGCAGTATTTT.

The rearrangement links TRBV11-3 to TRBJ2-2, with unresolved D. The CDR3 is made up of 16 amino acids. V dropped 5 bases and J dropped 0 bases, with 13 bases sitting between them. In germline, CDR1 is SGHNT, CDR2 YENEEA. The CDR3, as DNA: TGTGCCAGCAGCGAAACCGGGCATCCGAACACCGGGGAGCTGTTTTTT. Protein: CASSETGHPNTGELFF.

This chain joins TRBV9 and TRBJ1-5; 8 nucleotides agree with TRBD1. Losses at the gene ends were 4 bases for V and 15 bases for J; bases not matched to a gene: 9. The CDR3 totals 12 residues. Germline V gene data show CDR1 as SGDLS and CDR2 as YYNGEE. CDR3 nucleotide sequence: TGTGCCAGCAGCTCCCGCCAGGGGGCTTTGCATTTT. As protein: CASSSRQGALHF. Drawing the rest from reference TRBV9 and TRBJ1-5, the complete variable domain is DSGVTQTPKHLITATGQRVTLRCSPRSGDLSVYWYQQSLDQGLQFLIQYYNGEERAKGNILERFSAQQFPDLHSELNLSSLELGDSALYFCASSSRQGALHFGDGTRLSIL.